This TCR beta chain emerged from a study of cytomegalovirus exposure and HLA in healthy donors. General study results and limits: Cytomegalovirus status, reportedly, was diagnosed with high specificity and sensitivity by the classifier.

With 5 bases clipped from V and 0 bases from J, the junction kept 3 bases outside the gene matches. CDR3 length equals 15 residues. CDR1 is LGHNT and CDR2 is FRNRAP in the germline V gene. The method was immunoSEQ multiplex PCR; TCRdb's version includes in-frame clones alone and lacks a portion of them. The sample lists roughly 140,000 clones; approximately 88% were seen once. Comments on this clone: What it recognizes is unknown.

The specimen was PBMCs. This clonotype was obtained from a woman younger than 35 in good health and CMV-seropositive. J is TRBJ1-3 and V is TRBV12-5, with 8 bases that match TRBD1. DNA of the CDR3: TGTGCTAGTGGTCGGACAGGGTACTCTGGAAACACCATATATTTT. Translating it yields CASGRTGYSGNTIYF.